This TCR beta chain was recorded in a study of blood T cells in healthy people across ages. General study results and limits: Because donor CMV status was unknown, expanded clonotype changes were possibly confounded.

The authors ran a second PCR of 7 to 11 cycles using a sample-barcoded 5' primer and a J-beta primer mix. Via MiXCR, TCRdb re-called the 5' RACE reads, giving one row per CDR3 protein. This sample has about 1.4 million distinct CDR3 sequences; around 59% occur once, and the top ten carry about 6.3%. Germline CDR1 is MGHRA and CDR2 is YSYEKL. CDR3 length: 13 residues. To note about this clonotype: What it binds is unknown. A junction end diverges from the germline sequence, so it may reflect a read error.

The rearrangement links TRBV4-1 to TRBJ2-7; D gene ambiguous. The specimen was blood. This TCR was recovered from a man between 18 and 35 years old in good health. CDR3 nucleotide sequence: TGCGCCAGCAGCCAGCTTAGCTCCTACGAGCAGAACTTC. It yields the protein CASSQLSSYEQNF.